Below, 16 T cell receptor beta chains from the same sample are listed, as sequenced in a study of healthy donors' naive CD4 and CD8 T cells. Each TCR library used around 500 ng of total RNA and a linear amplification protocol. TCRdb ran MiXCR on the reads and lists one entry per CDR3 protein. Of around 200,000 distinct CDR3 sequences in the sample, nearly 75% are singletons; the top ten hold about 2.3%. The sequenced material came from naive CD4+ and CD8+ T cells sorted from blood, pooled from several donors. Receptor source: a pool of human donors in good health; the sample pools cells from several healthy donors.

This clonotype was found a few times. J is TRBJ2-1 and V is TRBV5-6; D unresolved. The CDR3 is 13 amino acids. Trimming stripped 0 bases from V and 3 bases from J, with 4 bases between. The germline V gene encodes CDR1 SGHDT and CDR2 YYEEEE. CDR3 coding DNA: TGTGCCAGCAGCTTGGGGGACTACAATGAGCAGTTCTTC. Protein sequence: CASSLGDYNEQFF. Full variable domain (missing parts from reference TRBV5-6 and TRBJ2-1): DAGVTQSPTHLIKTRGQQVTLRCSPKSGHDTVSWYQQALGQGPQFIFQYYEEEERQRGNFPDRFSGHQFPNYSSELNVNALLLGDSALYLCASSLGDYNEQFFGPGTRLTVL.

This clonotype came up once. The rearrangement links TRBV29-1 to TRBJ2-1, with no clear D. This CDR3 has 10 amino acids. Trimming took off 2 bases at V and 15 bases at J, with 11 bases between the two ends. Germline CDR1 reads SQVTM; CDR2 reads ANQGSEA. Here the CDR3 reads CSVESGVRFF. The CDR3 DNA follows: TGCAGCGTTGAATCCGGCGTGCGGTTCTTC.

This clonotype was seen a handful of times. The chain uses TRBV6-6 and TRBJ1-1; a weak D match, TRBD1 (6 bases). CDR3 length equals 16 residues. The germline V gene has CDR1 MNHNY and CDR2 SVGAGI (reference sequence). Trimming removed 2 bases at V and 0 bases at J, with 13 bases between. CDR3 DNA: TGTGCCAGCAGTTACCGATACAGGGAAATGAACACTGAAGCTTTCTTT. Residues: CASSYRYREMNTEAFF.

The V and J genes are TRBV19 and TRBJ2-7; 8 nucleotides match TRBD2. Germline CDR1 reads LNHDA; CDR2 reads SQIVND (reference sequence). The length of the CDR3 is 17 residues. After removal of 4 bases from V and 3 bases from J, the junction contained 14 bases not matched to a gene. CDR3 sequence (DNA): TGTGCCAGTAGTAAACTACTAGCGGACCTTTCGAACTACGAGCAGTACTTC. It specifies CASSKLLADLSNYEQYF.

This sequence joins TRBV29-1 and TRBJ2-7; 8 nucleotides match TRBD1. CDR3 length: 13 amino acids. From germline, CDR1 is SQVTM and CDR2 ANQGSEA. Trimming cost V 2 bases and J 6 bases; bases outside gene matches: 6. CDR3 sequence: CSVERATGAEQYF. CDR3 DNA: TGCAGCGTTGAAAGGGCGACAGGGGCCGAGCAGTACTTC.

This chain links TRBV13 with TRBJ2-7; 11 bases are shared with TRBD1. The junction had 8 bases not matched to a gene; V was cut back by 3 bases and J by 7 bases. Germline values: CDR1 PRHDT, CDR2 FYEKMQ (reference sequence). The CDR3 loop spans 15 amino acids. The CDR3 here is CASSFPGQGEEEQYF. For the CDR3, the DNA is TGTGCCAGCAGCTTCCCGGGACAGGGGGAGGAAGAGCAGTACTTC.

The chain couples TRBV19 to TRBJ1-1; D may be TRBD1 (5 bases). Germline loops: CDR1 LNHDA, CDR2 SQIVND (reference sequence). This CDR3 comprises 17 residues. The V gene lost 0 bases and the J gene lost 8 bases, with 22 bases spanning the gap. The CDR3 bases are TGTGCCAGTAGTATAGATCAACGGGGCCTCAAGGTCCCCGAAGCTTTCTTT. This sequence encodes CASSIDQRGLKVPEAFF. Full variable domain (remainder filled in from reference TRBV19 and TRBJ1-1): DGGITQSPKYLFRKEGQNVTLSCEQNLNHDAMYWYRQDPGQGLRLIYYSQIVNDFQKGDIAEGYSVSREKKESFPLTVTSAQKNPTAFYLCASSIDQRGLKVPEAFFGQGTRLTVV.

This clonotype was found a few times. The rearrangement links TRBV11-2 to TRBJ1-1; a possible D gene is TRBD1 (6 bases). The CDR3 covers 15 residues. Trimming took 0 bases from V and 3 from J, leaving 11 bases between them. Germline V gene sequence: CDR1 SGHAT, CDR2 FQNNGV. The DNA of the CDR3 is TGTGCCAGCAGCTTAGATTACAGGGCTTACACTGAAGCTTTCTTT. It is translated as CASSLDYRAYTEAFF.

This chain connects TRBV5-5 to TRBJ2-4; unclear D gene. CDR3 size: 15 residues. Germline lookup yields CDR1 SGHKS and CDR2 YYEKEE (reference sequence). Trimming took off 4 bases at V and 0 bases at J, with 11 bases between the two ends. The CDR3 protein is CASSHEWGAKNIQYF. The CDR3 DNA follows: TGTGCCAGCAGCCACGAGTGGGGAGCCAAAAACATTCAGTACTTC. Drawing the rest from reference TRBV5-5 and TRBJ2-4, the complete variable domain is DAGVTQSPTHLIKTRGQQVTLRCSPISGHKSVSWYQQVLGQGPQFIFQYYEKEERGRGNFPDRFSARQFPNYSSELNVNALLLGDSALYLCASSHEWGAKNIQYFGAGTRLSVL.

The chain joins TRBV10-3 to TRBJ2-7; D may be TRBD1 or TRBD2 (5 bases each). CDR3 length: 14 amino acids. Germline loops: CDR1 ENHRY, CDR2 SYGVKD. V lost 3 bases, J lost 6 bases, and 15 bases lay in between. This CDR3 reads CAISDRDRGSEQYF. The CDR3 DNA reads as TGTGCCATCAGTGACCGGGATAGGGGATCCGAGCAGTACTTC.

The genes are TRBV29-1 and TRBJ2-1; TRBD2 agrees at 11 bases. Trimming at V came to 7 bases and at J to 3 bases, leaving 14 bases not matched to a gene. Germline V CDR1 and CDR2: SQVTM, ANQGSEA. CDR3 length: 17 amino acids. The CDR3: CSGVGTSGAGVYNEQFF. Written as DNA, the CDR3 is TGCAGCGGGGTGGGGACTAGCGGTGCAGGAGTCTACAATGAGCAGTTCTTC.

This chain uses TRBV20-1 with TRBJ2-2; 7 bases line up with TRBD2. V trimming: 2 bases; J trimming: 6 bases; junction bases outside the gene matches: 6. This CDR3 spans 14 amino acids. Germline CDR1 reads DFQATT; CDR2 reads SNEGSKA (reference sequence). For the CDR3, the DNA is TGCAGTGCTAGAAGGACTAGTCTCTCCGGGGAGCTGTTTTTT. Translation gives CSARRTSLSGELFF.

The genes are TRBV29-1 and TRBJ1-1; the match to TRBD1 covers 7 bases. From germline, CDR1 is SQVTM and CDR2 ANQGSEA. The CDR3 contains 14 residues. After removal of 7 bases from V and 0 bases from J, the junction contained 8 bases not matched to a gene. In DNA form, the CDR3 reads TGCAGCGGGCGACCGGGACAGATGAACACTGAAGCTTTCTTT. It specifies CSGRPGQMNTEAFF.

The V gene is TRBV14, the J gene TRBJ2-1; 14 bases match TRBD2. Germline CDR1 reads SGHDN; CDR2 reads FVKESK. V was pared by 4 bases and J by 0 bases, with 2 bases of the junction left unmatched. The CDR3 has 17 residues. The CDR3 here is CASSPGLAGVSYNEQFF. The DNA of the CDR3 is TGTGCCAGCAGCCCGGGACTAGCGGGAGTCTCCTACAATGAGCAGTTCTTC.

This chain uses TRBV19 with TRBJ1-1; D ambiguous. This CDR3 has 14 amino acids. The germline CDR1 and CDR2 sequences are LNHDA and SQIVND (reference sequence). V dropped 4 bases and J dropped 2 bases, with 11 bases sitting between them. The CDR3 spells CASSTGRTNTEAFF. The DNA of the CDR3 is TGTGCCAGTAGTACCGGACGGACTAACACTGAAGCTTTCTTT.

The gene calls are TRBV4-1 and TRBJ1-1; no clear D. CDR3 length equals 15 residues. The germline V and J ends were trimmed by 4 bases and 0 bases, with 12 bases remaining between them. Per germline, CDR1 MGHRA and CDR2 YSYEKL. The CDR3 is CASSPVAVMNTEAFF. As DNA, the CDR3 is TGCGCCAGCAGCCCTGTGGCGGTAATGAACACTGAAGCTTTCTTT.